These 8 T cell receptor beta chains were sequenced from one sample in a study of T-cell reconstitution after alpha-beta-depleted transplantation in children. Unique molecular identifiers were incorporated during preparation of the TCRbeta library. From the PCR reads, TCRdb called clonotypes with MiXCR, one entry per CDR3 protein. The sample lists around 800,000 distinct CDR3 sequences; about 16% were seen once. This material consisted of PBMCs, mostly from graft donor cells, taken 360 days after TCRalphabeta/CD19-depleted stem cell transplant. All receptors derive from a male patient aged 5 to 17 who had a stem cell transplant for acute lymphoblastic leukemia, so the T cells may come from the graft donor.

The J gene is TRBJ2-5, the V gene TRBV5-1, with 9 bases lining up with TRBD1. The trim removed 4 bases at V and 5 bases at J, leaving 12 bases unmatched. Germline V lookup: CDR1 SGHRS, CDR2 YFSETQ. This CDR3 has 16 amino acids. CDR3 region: CASSPRGTGWRETQYF. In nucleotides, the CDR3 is TGCGCCAGCAGCCCCAGGGGGACAGGGTGGAGGGAGACCCAGTACTTC.

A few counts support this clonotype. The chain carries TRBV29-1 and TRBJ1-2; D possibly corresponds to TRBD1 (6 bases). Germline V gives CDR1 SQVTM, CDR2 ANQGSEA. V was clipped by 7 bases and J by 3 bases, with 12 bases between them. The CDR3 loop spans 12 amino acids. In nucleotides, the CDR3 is TGCAGCGCTCAGGACAGTTACTATGGCTACACCTTC. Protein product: CSAQDSYYGYTF.

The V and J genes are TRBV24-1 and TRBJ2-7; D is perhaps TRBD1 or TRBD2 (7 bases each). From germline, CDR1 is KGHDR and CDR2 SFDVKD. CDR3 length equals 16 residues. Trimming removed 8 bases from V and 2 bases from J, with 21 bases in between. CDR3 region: CATTFPPGGDPYEQYF. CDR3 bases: TGTGCCACCACCTTCCCCCCAGGGGGGGACCCCTACGAGCAGTACTTC.

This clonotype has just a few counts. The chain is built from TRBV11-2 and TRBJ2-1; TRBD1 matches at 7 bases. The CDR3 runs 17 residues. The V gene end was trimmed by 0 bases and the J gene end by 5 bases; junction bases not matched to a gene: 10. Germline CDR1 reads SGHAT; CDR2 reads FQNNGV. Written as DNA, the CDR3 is TGTGCCAGCAGCTTAGATGGGGACAGAATGGGCGACAATGAGCAGTTCTTC. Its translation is CASSLDGDRMGDNEQFF.

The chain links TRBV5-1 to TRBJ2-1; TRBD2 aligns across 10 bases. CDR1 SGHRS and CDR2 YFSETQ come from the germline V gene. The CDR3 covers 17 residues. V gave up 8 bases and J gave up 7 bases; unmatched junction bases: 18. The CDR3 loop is CASQGVAAGLAINEQFF. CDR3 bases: TGCGCCAGTCAGGGAGTAGCCGCGGGACTAGCGATAAATGAGCAGTTCTTC.

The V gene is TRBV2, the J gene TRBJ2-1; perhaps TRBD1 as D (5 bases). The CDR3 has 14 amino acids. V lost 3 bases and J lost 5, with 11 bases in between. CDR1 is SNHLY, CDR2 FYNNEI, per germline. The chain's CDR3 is CASSEWGYHNEQFF. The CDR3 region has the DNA TGTGCCAGCAGTGAGTGGGGCTACCACAATGAGCAGTTCTTC.

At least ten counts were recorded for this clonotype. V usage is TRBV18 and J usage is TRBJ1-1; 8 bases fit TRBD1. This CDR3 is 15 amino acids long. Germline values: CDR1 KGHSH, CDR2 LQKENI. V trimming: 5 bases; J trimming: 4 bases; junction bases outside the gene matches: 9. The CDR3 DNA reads TGTGCCAGCTCAAAAAGGACAGGGCTAGGCACTGAAGCTTTCTTT. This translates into CASSKRTGLGTEAFF.

The CDR3 protein is CATSRKGLAAADTQYF. CDR3 bases: TGTGCCACCAGCAGGAAAGGACTAGCGGCCGCAGATACGCAGTATTTT. The chain recombines TRBV15 with TRBJ2-3, with 10 bases aligning to TRBD2. V lost 3 bases, J lost 4 bases, and 7 bases stayed unmatched. This CDR3 spans 16 amino acids. Looked up from germline, CDR1 is LNHNV and CDR2 is YYDKDF (reference sequence).